These 18 T cell receptor beta chains share one sample of origin, sequenced in a study of T-cell memory formation after mild COVID-19. One entry per CDR3 protein, called by TCRdb with MiXCR from the 5' RACE reads. The sample carries about 600,000 distinct CDR3 sequences, 20% to 25% recorded once. Input material: PBMCs or a T cell subset sorted from them (not recorded which). Source of these receptors: an adult woman who had mild COVID-19 (a few samples of this study predate the infection). Cell type and time point are not known.

The chain is built from TRBV3-1 and TRBJ2-3; 8 bases align to TRBD2. J lost 7 bases, V lost 4 bases, and 7 bases had no gene match. Germline CDR1 and CDR2: LGHDT and YNNKEL (reference sequence). There are 14 residues in the CDR3. CDR3 residues: CASSPQTSVNTQYF. In DNA form, the CDR3 reads TGTGCCAGCAGCCCCCAGACTAGCGTAAATACGCAGTATTTT.

The J gene is TRBJ2-5, the V gene TRBV5-1; 7 bases align to TRBD2. The length of the CDR3 is 14 residues. V trimming: 4 bases; J trimming: 5 bases; junction bases outside the gene matches: 8. The germline CDR1 and CDR2 sequences are SGHRS and YFSETQ. The CDR3 reads CASSTSSGGETQYF. Written as DNA, the CDR3 is TGCGCCAGCAGCACATCTAGCGGAGGGGAGACCCAGTACTTC. The full variable domain, in which reference TRBV5-1 and TRBJ2-5 provide the parts outside the CDR3, is KAGVTQTPRYLIKTRGQQVTLSCSPISGHRSVSWYQQTPGQGLQFLFEYFSETQRNKGNFPGRFSGRQFSNSRSEMNVSTLELGDSALYLCASSTSSGGETQYFGPGTRLLVL.

The V and J genes are TRBV19 and TRBJ1-2; maybe TRBD1 (6 bases). The CDR3 spans 12 residues. From germline, CDR1 is LNHDA and CDR2 SQIVND (reference sequence). Trimming removed 7 bases from V and 4 bases from J, with 10 bases in between. The CDR3, as DNA: TGTGCCAGTAAGAGGACAGCCTATGGCTACACCTTC. It yields the protein CASKRTAYGYTF.

The J gene is TRBJ2-1, the V gene TRBV12-3 or TRBV12-4; the D gene is possibly TRBD1 (5 bases). The V gene lost 6 bases and the J gene lost 5 bases, with 17 bases spanning the gap. The CDR3 has 15 amino acids. The CDR3 loop reads CASSHSGGADNEQFF. The CDR3 bases are TGTGCCAGCAGCCACTCGGGTGGGGCGGACAATGAGCAGTTCTTC.

This clonotype was observed a few times. The DNA of the CDR3 is TGTGCCAGCAGCCAAGAGAGGACTAGCGGGGGTAATGAGCAGTTCTTC. It encodes CASSQERTSGGNEQFF. The chain employs TRBV4-2 and TRBJ2-1; 13 bases align to TRBD2. V dropped 0 bases and J dropped 7; count of bases not matched to a gene: 3. This CDR3 is built from 16 residues. Germline V lookup: CDR1 LGHNA, CDR2 YNFKEQ.

V and J are TRBV9 and TRBJ2-1; the match to TRBD2 covers 11 bases. The CDR3 extends over 18 amino acids. Trimming removed 4 bases from V and 3 bases from J; junction bases left unmatched: 12. Germline CDR1 and CDR2: SGDLS and YYNGEE. The DNA for the CDR3 is TGTGCCAGCAGCTTCAGACTGCTACTAGCGGGAGACTACAATGAGCAGTTCTTC. It is translated as CASSFRLLLAGDYNEQFF.

V usage is TRBV6-4 and J usage is TRBJ2-1, with D hard to call. The CDR3 length is 14 residues. Germline V gene lookup returns CDR1 MRHNA and CDR2 SNTAGT. Trimming took off 2 bases at V and 1 base at J, with 6 bases between the two ends. The CDR3 region is CASSDVPSYNEQFF. The CDR3 DNA reads as TGTGCCAGCAGTGACGTGCCTTCCTACAATGAGCAGTTCTTC.

This clonotype was counted a few times. CDR3: CASSPPTGAETQYF. DNA for the CDR3: TGTGCCAGCAGCCCCCCAACCGGGGCAGAGACCCAGTACTTC. V usage is TRBV9 and J usage is TRBJ2-5; D may be TRBD1 or TRBD2 (5 bases each). Trimming left V 4 bases short and J 4 bases short, with 14 bases between. Germline V lookup: CDR1 SGDLS, CDR2 YYNGEE. The CDR3 extends over 14 amino acids.

The V gene is TRBV20-1, the J gene TRBJ2-3, with a tentative D call TRBD1 (6 bases). The germline gives CDR1 DFQATT, CDR2 SNEGSKA (reference sequence). The CDR3 totals 16 residues. Trimming shortened V by 3 bases and J by 2 bases, and 18 bases separated the two germline ends. In DNA, the CDR3 is TGCAGTGCTAGGGAACGGACAGAGTTAAACACAGATACGCAGTATTTT. Translated, it gives CSARERTELNTDTQYF.

The chain has TRBV9 and TRBJ2-7; a possible D gene is TRBD1 (5 bases). CDR1 SGDLS and CDR2 YYNGEE come from the germline V gene. The germline V and J ends were trimmed by 0 bases and 6 bases, with 16 bases remaining between them. The CDR3 consists of 15 residues. The CDR3 nucleotides read TGTGCCAGCAGCGTAGTAGGTTCTGGGGCAGCCGAGCAGTACTTC. Residues: CASSVVGSGAAEQYF.

The table lists this clonotype with a count of one. The germline gene is not matched at one end of the junction; a read error may be the cause. This rearrangement joins TRBV4-3 to TRBJ2-1; 7 bases fit TRBD1. The CDR3 loop spans 19 amino acids. The germline V gene encodes CDR1 LGHNA and CDR2 YSLEER. CDR3 bases: TGCGCCAGCAGCCATCCCTTACAGGGGAAATCCCTCTCCTACAATGAGCAGTTATTC. Encoded protein: CASSHPLQGKSLSYNEQLF.

The V call is TRBV3-1, the J call TRBJ2-1; 12 bases fit TRBD2. V shed 3 bases, J shed 3 bases, and the junction held 9 bases outside the gene matches. This CDR3 spans 18 amino acids. CDR1 and CDR2 (germline): LGHDT, YNNKEL (reference sequence). CDR3 amino acids: CASSQSFLAGGLYNEQFF. CDR3 nucleotides: TGTGCCAGCAGCCAGAGTTTTCTAGCGGGAGGGCTCTACAATGAGCAGTTCTTC.

This chain uses TRBV15 with TRBJ2-1; TRBD2 might be the D (5 bases). The V gene's germline CDR1 is LNHNV and CDR2 YYDKDF (reference sequence). The V and J ends lost 1 base and 4 bases respectively, with 14 bases between them. CDR3 length equals 16 residues. The CDR3 reads CATSRALGRGYNEQFF. CDR3 nucleotide sequence: TGTGCCACCAGCAGAGCACTAGGAAGAGGTTACAATGAGCAGTTCTTC.

The J gene is TRBJ1-1, the V gene TRBV29-1; D perhaps matches TRBD1 (6 bases). The CDR3 length is 13 residues. The germline V gene encodes CDR1 SQVTM and CDR2 ANQGSEA. Trimming stripped 5 bases from V and 2 bases from J, with 12 bases between. CDR3 residues: CSVKYRVNTEAFF. In nucleotides, the CDR3 is TGCAGCGTTAAGTACAGGGTAAACACTGAAGCTTTCTTT.

The CDR3 loop reads CASSLLGQGANTGELFF. CDR3 DNA sequence: TGCGCCAGCAGCCTCCTTGGTCAGGGGGCAAACACCGGGGAGCTGTTTTTT. The gene calls are TRBV5-1 and TRBJ2-2; 8 bases line up with TRBD1. CDR3 length equals 17 residues. The germline CDR1 and CDR2 sequences are SGHRS and YFSETQ. Trimming cost V 4 bases and J 2 bases; bases outside gene matches: 10.

A few counts support this clonotype. This chain connects TRBV14 to TRBJ2-1; the match to TRBD1 covers 12 bases. The germline V gene has CDR1 SGHDN and CDR2 FVKESK. This CDR3 contains 17 residues. V lost 4 bases to trimming and J lost 8 bases; unmatched junction nucleotides: 12. Here the CDR3 DNA reads TGTGCCAGCAGCCCACCTCCTTGGGGACAGGGGGCCGATGAGCAGTTCTTC. This encodes CASSPPPWGQGADEQFF.

The chain employs TRBV18 and TRBJ2-1, with 9 bases lining up with TRBD2. J lost 6 bases, V lost 3 bases, and 3 bases had no gene match. The CDR3 has 14 amino acids. Germline V lookup: CDR1 KGHSH, CDR2 LQKENI. CDR3 DNA: TGTGCCAGCTCACCCTCGGGACTAGCCAATGAGCAGTTCTTC. Its protein is CASSPSGLANEQFF.

This clonotype was detected only a few times. V gene TRBV4-3 combines with J gene TRBJ2-5; tentative D call: TRBD2 (6 bases). The germline V gene has CDR1 LGHNA and CDR2 YSLEER. CDR3 length equals 13 residues. Trimming removed 0 bases from V and 7 bases from J, with 9 bases in between. The CDR3: CASSQEGAGTQYF. The DNA of the CDR3 is TGCGCCAGCAGCCAAGAAGGAGCGGGGACCCAGTACTTC.